Listed below are T cell receptor beta chains from one sample, sequenced in a study of blood T cell repertoires in COVID-19. Clones were read by immunoSEQ multiplex PCR, and TCRdb kept only the in-frame ones, dropping some. Among approximately 290,000 clones listed, approximately 83% were seen once. Sequenced material: peripheral blood. Source of these receptors: a person between 65 and 79 years old with COVID-19, enrolled during active disease. Both conserved end residues are part of each CDR3. D genes are given only for firm matches. Expanded clones get a size class; other rows say once, few or many, or leave the size out.

J	V	D	size	CDR3	DNA
TRBJ2-7	TRBV5-1	TRBD1	few	CASSLGQGLVYEQYF	TGCGCCAGCAGCTTGGGACAGGGTCTGGTCTACGAGCAGTACTTC
TRBJ1-2	TRBV27	TRBD1	NA	CASSPHPGQGQNGYTF	TGTGCCAGCAGTCCGCACCCCGGACAGGGACAAAATGGCTACACCTTC
TRBJ2-2	TRBV9	TRBD1	NA	CASSARDRVYTGELFF	TGTGCCAGCAGCGCCCGGGACAGGGTATACACCGGGGAGCTGTTTTTT
TRBJ1-2	TRBV7-2	TRBD1	once	CASSSKGQGYYGYTF	TGTGCCAGCAGTTCTAAGGGACAGGGGTACTATGGCTACACCTTC
TRBJ2-7	TRBV10-1	NA	NA	CASSGDNEQYF	TGCGCCAGCAGCGGAGATAACGAGCAGTACTTC
TRBJ2-1	TRBV15	NA	few	CATSRDLKGLFF	TGTGCCACCAGCAGAGATCTAAAGGGGCTGTTCTTC
TRBJ1-4	TRBV5-1	NA	NA	CASSLASGRGEKLFF	TGCGCCAGCAGCTTGGCCTCGGGGAGGGGTGAAAAACTGTTTTTT
TRBJ2-7	TRBV5-1	TRBD2	NA	CASSLGTSASYEQYF	TGCGCCAGCAGCCTGGGGACTAGCGCGTCCTACGAGCAGTACTTC
TRBJ1-5	TRBV19	NA	few	CASKDRMEQPQHF	TGTGCCAGTAAGGACAGAATGGAGCAGCCCCAGCATTTT
TRBJ1-1	TRBV9	NA	NA	CASSVGTLGEAFF	TGTGCCAGCAGCGTAGGGACTTTAGGTGAAGCTTTCTTT
TRBJ2-7	TRBV13	NA	NA	CASSLGRSTYEQYF	TGTGCCAGCAGCTTAGGCCGGAGTACCTACGAGCAGTACTTC
TRBJ1-2	TRBV24-1	NA	NA	CATSDGEARVGGYTF	TGTGCCACCAGTGATGGAGAGGCCCGGGTTGGTGGCTACACCTTC
TRBJ2-7	TRBV11-2	TRBD2	few	CASSKEAGPSYEQYF	TGTGCCAGCAGCAAGGAAGCGGGGCCCTCCTACGAGCAGTACTTC
TRBJ1-1	TRBV19	TRBD1	NA	CASSISPLTRDRTNTEAFF	TGTGCCAGTAGTATTTCGCCACTAACGAGGGACAGGACGAACACTGAAGCTTTCTTT